The 20 T cell receptor beta chains below all came from one sample that was sequenced in a study of T-cell reconstitution after alpha-beta-depleted transplantation in children. Researchers prepared the TCRbeta library using unique molecular identifiers, the study reports. TCRdb re-called the PCR reads with MiXCR, one entry per CDR3 protein. The sample carries hundreds of thousands of distinct CDR3 sequences, roughly 15% recorded once. The starting material was PBMCs, mostly from graft donor cells, obtained 360 days after TCRalphabeta/CD19-depleted stem cell transplant. The source of these receptors is a male patient younger than 18 who had a stem cell transplant for acute lymphoblastic leukemia, so the T cells may come from the graft donor.

The chain uses TRBV12-3 or TRBV12-4 and TRBJ2-1; 7 nucleotides match TRBD2. The V segment lost 6 bases and the J segment 3 bases; nucleotides outside the gene matches: 5. The CDR3 has 14 amino acids. CDR3 coding DNA: TGTGCCAGCAGGCTCGGGAGGCACTACAATGAGCAGTTCTTC. It encodes CASRLGRHYNEQFF.

This clonotype was detected only a few times. The gene calls are TRBV12-3 or TRBV12-4 and TRBJ2-2; TRBD2 matches 9 bases. The CDR3 has 17 amino acids. V was clipped by 5 bases and J by 1 base; unmatched bases: 8. CDR3 sequence (DNA): TGTGCCAGCAGTCAAGGCCTGACTAGCGGGAACACCGGGGAGCTGTTTTTT. This codes for CASSQGLTSGNTGELFF.

A few counts support this clonotype. The V gene is TRBV7-9, the J gene TRBJ2-5; 9 bases align to TRBD2. Germline-derived CDR1 and CDR2 are SEHNR and FQNEAQ (reference sequence). Trimming removed 1 base from V and 5 bases from J; junction bases left unmatched: 5. This CDR3 has 15 amino acids. The chain's CDR3 is CASSLDLAGIETQYF. In DNA, the CDR3 is TGTGCCAGCAGCTTAGATCTAGCGGGAATCGAGACCCAGTACTTC.

This clonotype was counted a few times. This chain connects TRBV9 to TRBJ2-5, with TRBD1 matching over 8 bases. The CDR3 length is 15 residues. Trimming took 3 bases from V and 5 from J; bases not matched to a gene: 9. Germline V lookup: CDR1 SGDLS, CDR2 YYNGEE. The CDR3 nucleotides are TGTGCCAGCAGCGCCTCCCAGGACAGGGTTGAGACCCAGTACTTC. It is translated as CASSASQDRVETQYF.

The rearrangement links TRBV24-1 to TRBJ2-5; D is undetermined. The germline gives CDR1 KGHDR, CDR2 SFDVKD. Trimming took 4 bases from V and 0 from J, leaving 14 bases between them. The CDR3 covers 16 residues. The CDR3 is CATSEPRKGHQETQYF. The DNA for the CDR3 is TGTGCCACCAGTGAGCCTAGAAAGGGTCACCAAGAGACCCAGTACTTC.

The chain links TRBV11-2 to TRBJ1-1; D is uncertain. This CDR3 region has 12 residues. From germline, CDR1 is SGHAT and CDR2 FQNNGV. V was cut by 5 bases and J by 0 bases, with 4 bases left in between. CDR3 sequence reads: CASSKVNTEAFF. The CDR3, as DNA: TGTGCCAGCAGCAAAGTGAACACTGAAGCTTTCTTT.

The CDR3 spells CSARDRYYSEQYF. As DNA, the CDR3 is TGCAGTGCTAGAGACAGGTACTATAGCGAGCAGTACTTC. This chain joins TRBV20-1 and TRBJ2-7; D is ambiguous. Germline V gene lookup returns CDR1 DFQATT and CDR2 SNEGSKA (reference sequence). This CDR3 region has 13 residues. Trimming left V 0 bases short and J 6 bases short, with 12 bases between.

This clonotype was detected ten times or more. The rearrangement joins TRBV20-1 to TRBJ2-5, with D maybe TRBD1 (5 bases). This CDR3 has 14 residues. The V and J ends lost 2 bases and 1 base respectively, with 11 bases between them. Germline V gene sequence: CDR1 DFQATT, CDR2 SNEGSKA (reference sequence). The CDR3 loop reads CSARLRGSQETQYF. The CDR3 coding sequence is TGCAGTGCTAGACTTAGGGGTTCCCAAGAGACCCAGTACTTC.

The rearrangement joins TRBV12-3 or TRBV12-4 to TRBJ2-7; weak D call: TRBD1 (6 bases). This CDR3 is 13 amino acids long. The V gene lost 6 bases and the J gene lost 6 bases, with 15 bases spanning the gap. The CDR3 region is CASRSGVDVEQYF. The CDR3 nucleotides read TGTGCCAGCAGGTCAGGGGTGGACGTCGAGCAGTACTTC.

This clonotype showed up just a few times. The chain has TRBV5-1 and TRBJ2-2, with D possibly matching TRBD1 (5 bases). Germline V gives CDR1 SGHRS, CDR2 YFSETQ. The length of the CDR3 is 14 residues. V dropped 6 bases and J dropped 1 base, with 10 bases sitting between them. CDR3 in amino acids: CASNFQGNTGELFF. As DNA, the CDR3 is TGCGCCAGCAATTTTCAGGGGAACACCGGGGAGCTGTTTTTT.

The CDR3 sequence is CSARDLPIQYF. CDR3 nucleotides: TGCAGTGCTAGAGATCTGCCCATTCAGTACTTC. This sequence joins TRBV20-1 and TRBJ2-4; no firm D call. Between the trimmed V and J ends, which lost 0 bases and 9 bases, there was a span of 6 bases. Germline loops: CDR1 DFQATT, CDR2 SNEGSKA (reference sequence). The CDR3 is made up of 11 amino acids.

This clonotype has more than one count but fewer than ten. The chain carries TRBV5-8 and TRBJ2-1; 10 bases are a match to TRBD2. CDR1 is SGHTS, CDR2 YDEGEE, per germline. Unmatched junction bases numbered 5, after V lost 4 bases and J lost 4 bases. This CDR3 spans 15 amino acids. In nucleotides, the CDR3 is TGTGCCAGCAGCATTAGGACTAGCGGTTACAATGAGCAGTTCTTC. It is translated as CASSIRTSGYNEQFF.

This chain uses TRBV7-2 with TRBJ2-1; TRBD2 matches 10 bases. The CDR3 extends over 15 amino acids. V lost 5 bases and J lost 6; bases outside the gene matches: 7. The germline V gene has CDR1 SGHTA and CDR2 FQGNSA. This CDR3 reads CASSPAGGPINEQFF. CDR3 in DNA: TGTGCCAGCAGCCCAGCGGGAGGGCCGATCAATGAGCAGTTCTTC.

The chain joins TRBV7-3 to TRBJ2-7, with D perhaps matching TRBD2 (6 bases). Germline CDR1 is SGHTA and CDR2 is FQGTGA. CDR3 size: 13 residues. The ends were cut back, 5 bases at V and 11 bases at J, with 19 bases in the middle. The CDR3 spells CASSPYLEGRKYF. CDR3 bases: TGTGCCAGCAGCCCCTACTTAGAAGGGAGGAAGTACTTC.

This clonotype was detected many times. The chain combines TRBV9 with TRBJ2-1; TRBD2 aligns across 14 bases. Germline-derived CDR1 and CDR2 are SGDLS and YYNGEE. This CDR3 spans 18 amino acids. V shed 4 bases, J shed 1 base, and the junction held 7 bases outside the gene matches. Here the CDR3 reads CASSPPGLAGVSYNEQFF. CDR3 in DNA: TGTGCCAGCAGCCCACCGGGACTAGCGGGAGTTTCCTACAATGAGCAGTTCTTC.

In its sample, this clonotype was seen a few times. The chain combines TRBV9 with TRBJ2-1; TRBD2 matches 14 bases. With 0 bases clipped from V and 5 bases from J, the junction kept 16 bases outside the gene matches. The CDR3 is 21 amino acids. The germline V gene has CDR1 SGDLS and CDR2 YYNGEE. The CDR3 bases are TGTGCCAGCAGCGTAGCGTTTGGGACTAGCGGGAGCAAACGACGCGACAATGAGCAGTTCTTC. Protein product: CASSVAFGTSGSKRRDNEQFF.

This clonotype was observed a handful of times. The CDR3 nucleotides read TGTGCCATCAGTGCTGGGACTAGCGGGAGCAGCTCCTACGAGCAGTACTTC. Translating it yields CAISAGTSGSSSYEQYF. The chain carries TRBV10-3 and TRBJ2-7, with TRBD2 matching 14 bases. CDR3 size: 17 residues. CDR1 ENHRY and CDR2 SYGVKD come from the germline V gene. V shed 4 bases and J 0 bases; nucleotides not matched to a gene: 5.

The CDR3 region has the DNA TGTGCCAGCATTTCGCCTTATGGCGGCTGGGCGCTTTTCAATGAGCAGTTCTTC. It yields the protein CASISPYGGWALFNEQFF. The chain uses TRBV5-5 and TRBJ2-1; D ambiguous. The germline V gene encodes CDR1 SGHKS and CDR2 YYEKEE (reference sequence). This CDR3 spans 18 amino acids. Trimming shortened V by 6 bases and J by 6 bases, and 28 bases separated the two germline ends.

V is TRBV2 and J is TRBJ2-1, with TRBD2 identical over 10 bases. With 7 bases clipped from V and 2 bases from J, the junction kept 2 bases outside the gene matches. The CDR3 covers 14 residues. Germline V gene lookup returns CDR1 SNHLY and CDR2 FYNNEI. CDR3 sequence reads: CASTSGRAYNEQFF. CDR3 sequence (DNA): TGTGCCAGCACAAGCGGGAGGGCCTACAATGAGCAGTTCTTC.

The chain's CDR3 is CATGSGPNTQYF. The CDR3 DNA is TGTGCCACGGGTTCCGGCCCTAATACGCAGTATTTT. V gene TRBV2 combines with J gene TRBJ2-3; unclear D gene. The CDR3 runs to 12 residues. V lost 10 bases and J 7 bases, leaving 15 bases between the germline ends. Germline V CDR1 and CDR2: SNHLY, FYNNEI. The full variable domain, in which reference TRBV2 and TRBJ2-3 provide the parts outside the CDR3, is EPEVTQTPSHQVTQMGQEVILRCVPISNHLYFYWYRQILGQKVEFLVSFYNNEISEKSEIFDDQFSVERPDGSNFTLKIRSTKLEDSAMYFCATGSGPNTQYFGPGTRLTVL.